A single sample is the source of the 6 T cell receptor beta chains below, sequenced in a study of tumor-infiltrating lymphocytes in primary liver carcinoma. With approximately 500 ng total RNA as template and a constant-region primer, TCR beta cDNA was made. Modified slightly, ARM-PCR produced TCR beta libraries over three nested multiplex PCR rounds. The first two PCR rounds used TRBV1-TRBV30 primers with a Cbeta primer, around 10 cycles each. MiXCR, applied by TCRdb to the multiplex PCR reads, yields one record per CDR3 protein. The data hold roughly 25,000 distinct CDR3 sequences, with around 77% observed a single time. Between roughly 17 and 31 mg of unsorted bulk tissue served as the source from which RNA and DNA were co-extracted. The sample taken for sequencing was liver tumor tissue from sampling region 5. The sample's subset: tumor region T5, tumor centre. These receptors were taken from a woman aged 25 to 39 with primary liver carcinoma and hepatitis B virus infection.

Details on this clonotype: It is likely a read error, because the conserved phenylalanine at the end of the CDR3 is missing. The rearrangement uses TRBV9 and TRBJ1-1; D might be TRBD1 (5 bases). The germline gives CDR1 SGDLS, CDR2 YYNGEE. The CDR3 runs to 15 residues. The CDR3 bases are TGTACCAGCAGCGTAGGCGGGGCTTGGGGCACTGAAGCTTTCTCT. Amino acid sequence: CTSSVGGAWGTEAFS.

Regarding this clonotype: This CDR3 is missing its conserved last phenylalanine or tryptophan, likely due to a read error. Because the CDR3's place on the DNA is in doubt, the DNA is left out and the CDR3 is given as listed by TCRdb. The chain carries TRBV28 and TRBJ1-5; no check of the table's D call, TRBD1, against the DNA was made. Germline-derived CDR1 and CDR2 are MDHEN and SYDVKM. Inclusive of both ends, the CDR3 amounts to 12 amino acids. CDR3 sequence reads: CASSASGTGQRS.

With respect to this clonotype: It may be a read error: a sequence one base away is much more abundant. The rearrangement uses TRBV11-2 and TRBJ2-1, with D hard to call. CDR1 is SGHAT and CDR2 is FQNNGV in the germline V gene. The CDR3 consists of 13 residues. CDR3 nucleotides: TGTTCCAGCAGCTTAAATGATACCTATGAGCAGTTCTTC. Translated: CSSSLNDTYEQFF.

Concerning this clonotype: Likely a read error: the CDR3 ends without its conserved phenylalanine or tryptophan. This chain uses TRBV4-3 with TRBJ2-7; TRBD2 matches at 7 bases. CDR3 length equals 18 residues. Losses at the gene ends were 2 bases for V and 3 bases for J; bases not matched to a gene: 16. CDR1 is LGHNA and CDR2 is YSLEER in the germline V gene. CDR3 sequence reads: CASSQSVTGGHISYEQYL. The CDR3 nucleotides are TGCGCCAGCAGCCAATCTGTGACGGGGGGTCATATTAGCTACGAGCAGTACCTC.

The V gene is TRBV20-1, the J gene TRBJ2-1; 9 bases align to TRBD2. This CDR3 has 15 amino acids. Losses at the gene ends were 6 bases for V and 7 bases for J; bases not matched to a gene: 13. Germline CDR1 and CDR2: DFQATT and SNEGSKA (reference sequence). The chain's CDR3 is CSAQTGGRARNEQFF. Here the CDR3 DNA reads TGCAGTGCACAGACCGGCGGGAGGGCCAGGAATGAGCAGTTCTTC.

For this clonotype: Likely a read error: the CDR3 ends without its conserved phenylalanine or tryptophan. The rearrangement links TRBV6-5 to TRBJ2-7; D is perhaps TRBD1 (6 bases). The CDR3 covers 15 residues. Germline V CDR1 and CDR2: MNHEY, SVGAGI. In nucleotides, the CDR3 is TGTGCCAGCAGTTACAAGGACAGCAACCCCTACAAGCAGTACCTC. Its protein is CASSYKDSNPYKQYL.